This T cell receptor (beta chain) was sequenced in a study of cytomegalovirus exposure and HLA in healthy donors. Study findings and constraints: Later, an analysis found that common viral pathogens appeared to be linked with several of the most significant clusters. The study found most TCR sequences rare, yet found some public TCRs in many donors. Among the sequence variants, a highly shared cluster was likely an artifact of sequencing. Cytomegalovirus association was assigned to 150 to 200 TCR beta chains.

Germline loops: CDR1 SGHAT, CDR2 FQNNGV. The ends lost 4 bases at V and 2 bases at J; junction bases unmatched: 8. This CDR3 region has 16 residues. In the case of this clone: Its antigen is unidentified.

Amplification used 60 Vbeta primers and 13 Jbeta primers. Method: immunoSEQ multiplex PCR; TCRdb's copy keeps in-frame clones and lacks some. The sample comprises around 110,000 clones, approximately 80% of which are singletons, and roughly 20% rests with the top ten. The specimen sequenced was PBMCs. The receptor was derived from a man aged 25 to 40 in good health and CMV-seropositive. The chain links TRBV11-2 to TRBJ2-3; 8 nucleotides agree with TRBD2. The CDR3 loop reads CASSSQSGGVTDTQYF. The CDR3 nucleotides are TGTGCCAGCAGCTCTCAGAGCGGGGGAGTCACAGATACGCAGTATTTT.